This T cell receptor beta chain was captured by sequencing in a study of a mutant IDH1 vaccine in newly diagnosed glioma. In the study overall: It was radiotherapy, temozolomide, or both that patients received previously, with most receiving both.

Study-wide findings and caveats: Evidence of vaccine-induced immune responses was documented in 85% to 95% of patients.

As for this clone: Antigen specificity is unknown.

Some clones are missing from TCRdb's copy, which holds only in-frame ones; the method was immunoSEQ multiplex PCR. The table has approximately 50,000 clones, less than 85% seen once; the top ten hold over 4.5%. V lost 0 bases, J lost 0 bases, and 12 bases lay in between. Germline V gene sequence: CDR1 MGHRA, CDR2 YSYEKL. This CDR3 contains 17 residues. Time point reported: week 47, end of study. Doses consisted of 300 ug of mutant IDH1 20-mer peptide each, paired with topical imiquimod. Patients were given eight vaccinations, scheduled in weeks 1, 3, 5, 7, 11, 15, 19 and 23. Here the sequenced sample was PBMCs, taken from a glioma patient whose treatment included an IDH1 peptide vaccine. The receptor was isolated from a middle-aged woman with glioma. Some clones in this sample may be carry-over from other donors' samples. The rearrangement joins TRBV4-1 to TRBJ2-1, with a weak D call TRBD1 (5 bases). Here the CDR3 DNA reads TGCGCCAGCAGCCAAGAATGGGGCAGGAGCTCCTACAATGAGCAGTTCTTC. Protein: CASSQEWGRSSYNEQFF.